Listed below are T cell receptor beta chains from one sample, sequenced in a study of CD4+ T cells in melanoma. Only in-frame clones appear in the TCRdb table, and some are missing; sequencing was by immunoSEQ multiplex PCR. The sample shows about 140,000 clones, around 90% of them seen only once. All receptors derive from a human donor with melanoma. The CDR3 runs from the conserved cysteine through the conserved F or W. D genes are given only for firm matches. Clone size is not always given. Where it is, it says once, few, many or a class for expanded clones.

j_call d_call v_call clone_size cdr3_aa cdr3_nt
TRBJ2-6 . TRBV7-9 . CASSPGAEGSGANVLTF TGTGCCAGCAGCCCCGGGGCAGAAGGCTCTGGGGCCAACGTCCTGACTTTC
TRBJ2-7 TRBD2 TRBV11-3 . CASSPREGREQYF TGTGCCAGCAGCCCGCGGGAGGGTCGGGAGCAGTACTTC
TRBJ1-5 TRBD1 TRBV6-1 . CASSEGGGLQPQHF TGTGCCAGCAGTGAAGGAGGGGGCCTTCAGCCCCAGCATTTT
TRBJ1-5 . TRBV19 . CASSTAPALRSNQPQHF TGTGCCAGTAGTACTGCCCCCGCCCTTCGCTCCAATCAGCCCCAGCATTTT
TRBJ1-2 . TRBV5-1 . CASSLDLQGYTF TGCGCCAGCAGCTTGGATCTACAGGGCTACACCTTC
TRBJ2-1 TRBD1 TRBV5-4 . CASRKDRRFEQFF TGTGCCAGCAGGAAGGACAGGAGGTTCGAGCAGTTCTTC
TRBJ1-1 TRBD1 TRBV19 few CASSKQGTGAKNTEAFF TGTGCCAGTAGTAAACAAGGGACAGGGGCTAAGAACACTGAAGCTTTCTTT
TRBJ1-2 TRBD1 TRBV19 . CASSIGDDRDLLYGYTF TGTGCCAGTAGTATTGGGGACGACAGGGATCTCCTCTATGGCTACACCTTC
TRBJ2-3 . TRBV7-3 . CASSFRGDTQYF TGTGCCAGCAGCTTCAGGGGAGATACGCAGTATTTT
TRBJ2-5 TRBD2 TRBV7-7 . CASSFTAGGQETQYF TGTGCTAGCAGTTTCACCGCGGGGGGGCAAGAGACCCAGTACTTC
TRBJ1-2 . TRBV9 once CASSAESYGYTF TGTGCCAGCAGCGCCGAAAGTTATGGCTACACCTTC
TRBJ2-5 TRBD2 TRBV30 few CAEGLPRETQYF TGTGCCGAGGGACTACCTCGTGAGACCCAGTACTTC
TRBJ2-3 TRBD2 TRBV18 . CASSPRTSQDTQYF TGTGCCAGCTCACCGAGGACTAGCCAAGATACGCAGTATTTT
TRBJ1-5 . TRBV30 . CAWSVPGDNQPQHF TGTGCCTGGAGTGTACCAGGGGACAATCAGCCCCAGCATTTT
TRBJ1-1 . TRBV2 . CASRPQGRTEAFF TGTGCCAGCAGGCCCCAGGGGCGCACTGAAGCTTTCTTT
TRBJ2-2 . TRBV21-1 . CASSKGSRDGLRAGELFF .
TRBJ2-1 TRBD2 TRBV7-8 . CASRPLAGGPYNEQFF TGTGCCAGCAGACCTCTAGCGGGGGGGCCTTACAATGAGCAGTTCTTC
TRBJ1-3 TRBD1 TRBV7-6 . CASSLGQGLGNTIYF TGTGCCAGCAGCTTAGGACAGGGGCTGGGAAACACCATATATTTT
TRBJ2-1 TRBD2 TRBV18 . CASSPRLAGGISYNEQFF TGTGCCAGCTCACCCCGACTAGCGGGGGGTATTTCCTACAATGAGCAGTTCTTC
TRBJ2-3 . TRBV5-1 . CASVRQPTDTQYF TGCGCCAGCGTTCGGCAGCCCACAGATACGCAGTATTTT
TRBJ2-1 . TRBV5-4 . CASSLGGGGSYNEQFF TGTGCCAGCAGCCTGGGAGGGGGGGGCTCCTACAATGAGCAGTTCTTC
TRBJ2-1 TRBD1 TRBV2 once CASTRTGLDNEQFF TGTGCCAGCACCAGGACAGGGTTGGACAATGAGCAGTTCTTC
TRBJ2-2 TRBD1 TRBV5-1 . CASSRKTRTGADTGELFF TGCGCCAGCAGCCGCAAAACCAGGACAGGGGCGGATACCGGGGAGCTGTTTTTT